This entry lists 21 T cell receptor beta chains sequenced from one sample in a study of identifying expanded T cells in peripheral blood. Repertoires were generated with immunoSEQ multiplex PCR, while TCRdb's copy carries only in-frame clones and drops some. This sample yields about 52,000 clones, of which approximately 82% are seen a single time; less than 15% belongs to the top ten. Source material: blood. These receptors originate from a person between 18 and 75 years old in good health.

The table lists this clone with a few counts. The gene calls are TRBV30 and TRBJ1-2, with D possibly matching TRBD1 (5 bases). V was trimmed by 3 bases and J by 8 bases, leaving 16 bases between them. CDR3 length: 13 amino acids. Germline lookup yields CDR1 GTSNPN and CDR2 SVGIG (reference sequence). CDR3 bases: TGTGCCTGGAGGTTGGTGGGGCTAGGAGGCTACACCTTC. This translates into CAWRLVGLGGYTF.

This chain joins TRBV5-8 and TRBJ2-5, with 7 bases matching TRBD2. The CDR3 covers 16 residues. Germline CDR1 and CDR2: SGHTS and YDEGEE. V lost 4 bases and J lost 2; bases outside the gene matches: 11. CDR3 sequence reads: CASSPGLGEAQETQYF. DNA of the CDR3: TGTGCCAGCAGCCCCGGACTAGGAGAGGCGCAAGAGACCCAGTACTTC.

V usage is TRBV7-2 and J usage is TRBJ2-4; either TRBD1 or TRBD2 may fit D (5 bases each). Germline loops: CDR1 SGHTA, CDR2 FQGNSA. This CDR3 is built from 16 residues. The ends were cut back, 2 bases at V and 3 bases at J, with 14 bases in the middle. The CDR3 DNA reads TGTGCCAGCAGCTTACAGGGACCCTCTGTCAAAAACATTCAGTACTTC. This gives the protein CASSLQGPSVKNIQYF.

The chain links TRBV9 to TRBJ2-7; 9 bases are a match to TRBD2. The CDR3 length is 14 residues. Germline trimming cut 2 bases from V and 4 bases from J; bases unmatched to any gene: 4. Germline V lookup: CDR1 SGDLS, CDR2 YYNGEE. The CDR3 DNA is TGTGCCAGCAGCGTCGGGACTAGCATGTACGAGCAGTACTTC. Translated, it gives CASSVGTSMYEQYF.

J is TRBJ2-5 and V is TRBV7-2; TRBD2 aligns across 11 bases. The CDR3 runs to 17 residues. CDR1 is SGHTA and CDR2 is FQGNSA in the germline V gene. V lost 5 bases and J lost 5; bases outside the gene matches: 13. CDR3 bases: TGTGCCAGCAGCCCCCGGACTAGCGGGTTTTACGGGGAGACCCAGTACTTC. This gives the protein CASSPRTSGFYGETQYF.

The chain joins TRBV5-4 to TRBJ2-5; the match to TRBD1 covers 9 bases. V gave up 2 bases and J gave up 5 bases; unmatched junction bases: 4. The CDR3 runs to 14 residues. Germline CDR1 is SGHNT and CDR2 is YYREEE (reference sequence). As DNA, the CDR3 is TGTGCCAGCAGCTTCGAGACAGGGGGGGAGACCCAGTACTTC. Residues: CASSFETGGETQYF.

The gene calls are TRBV28 and TRBJ1-3; TRBD1 agrees at 9 bases. CDR1 and CDR2 (germline): MDHEN, SYDVKM. This CDR3 contains 17 residues. J was trimmed by 3 bases and V by 6 bases; bases with no gene match: 12. Written as DNA, the CDR3 is TGTGCCAGCAGATCGGGGACAGGGCTGAGGAGTGGAAACACCATATATTTT. This encodes CASRSGTGLRSGNTIYF.

This sequence joins TRBV4-2 and TRBJ2-3, with 10 bases fitting TRBD2. Germline-derived CDR1 and CDR2 are LGHNA and YNFKEQ. V lost 0 bases to trimming and J lost 1 base; unmatched junction nucleotides: 4. CDR3 length: 17 amino acids. This chain's CDR3 is CASSQDPSGSGTDTQYF. The CDR3 bases are TGTGCCAGCAGCCAAGATCCTAGCGGGAGTGGCACAGATACGCAGTATTTT.

This clone was counted between two and nine times. The rearrangement links TRBV19 to TRBJ2-7; D gene uncertain. CDR1 and CDR2 from the germline V gene are LNHDA and SQIVND (reference sequence). V dropped 3 bases and J dropped 6 bases, with 9 bases sitting between them. The CDR3 consists of 12 residues. Written as DNA, the CDR3 is TGTGCCAGTAGTATGTACGGTGGCGAGCAGTACTTC. It codes for CASSMYGGEQYF.

The V and J genes are TRBV28 and TRBJ2-1; 9 bases are shared with TRBD2. Trimming took 7 bases from V and 4 from J; bases not matched to a gene: 14. The CDR3 is 17 amino acids. Looked up from germline, CDR1 is MDHEN and CDR2 is SYDVKM. CDR3 DNA sequence: TGTGCCAGCAATGGCGGGAGGGCTCTAACAATTTACAATGAGCAGTTCTTC. Translating it yields CASNGGRALTIYNEQFF.

The chain has TRBV7-2 and TRBJ2-1; 14 positions agree with TRBD2. Trimming removed 3 bases from V and 8 bases from J; junction bases left unmatched: 0. CDR3 length equals 14 residues. Germline assignment: CDR1 SGHTA and CDR2 FQGNSA. The CDR3 loop reads CASSLGLAGDEQFF. The CDR3 DNA follows: TGTGCCAGCAGCTTGGGACTAGCGGGGGATGAGCAGTTCTTC.

The chain employs TRBV19 and TRBJ2-1, with a possible D match to TRBD2 (5 bases). V gave up 3 bases and J gave up 6 bases, with 9 bases separating them. This CDR3 region has 13 residues. Germline loops: CDR1 LNHDA, CDR2 SQIVND (reference sequence). The CDR3 DNA is TGTGCCAGTAGTATTGGTAGCGTCAATGAGCAGTTCTTC. Residues: CASSIGSVNEQFF.

The chain combines TRBV18 with TRBJ1-2; tentative D call: TRBD1 (6 bases). V shed 5 bases and J shed 0 bases, with 19 bases lying between them. This CDR3 has 17 residues. From germline, CDR1 is KGHSH and CDR2 LQKENI. CDR3 sequence (DNA): TGTGCCAGCTCAGCTGAAGGGGGGACTAGAGCTAACTATGGCTACACCTTC. Translating it yields CASSAEGGTRANYGYTF.

The chain carries TRBV7-9 and TRBJ2-2; tentative D call: TRBD1 (5 bases). Trimming removed 2 bases from V and 5 bases from J, with 6 bases in between. The CDR3 contains 13 residues. Germline V lookup: CDR1 SEHNR, CDR2 FQNEAQ (reference sequence). Written as DNA, the CDR3 is TGTGCCAGCAGCTTAAGGGGTACCGGGGAGCTGTTTTTT. Its translation: CASSLRGTGELFF.

The chain couples TRBV29-1 to TRBJ1-1; 9 bases are a match to TRBD1. The CDR3 covers 14 residues. The germline gives CDR1 SQVTM, CDR2 ANQGSEA. Trimming at V came to 5 bases and at J to 5 bases, leaving 9 bases not matched to a gene. Written as DNA, the CDR3 is TGCAGCGTTCTCCCTCGACAGGGGGTGACTGAAGCTTTCTTT. This encodes CSVLPRQGVTEAFF.

This rearrangement joins TRBV4-2 to TRBJ2-6, with 9 bases lining up with TRBD1. Trimming took 2 bases from V and 2 from J; bases not matched to a gene: 10. Per the germline V gene, CDR1 is LGHNA and CDR2 is YNFKEQ. This CDR3 has 19 residues. The DNA for the CDR3 is TGTGCCAGCAGCCAATTACTCCAGACAGGGGGTACTGGGGCCAACGTCCTGACTTTC. Translated, it gives CASSQLLQTGGTGANVLTF.

CDR3 DNA sequence: TGTGCCAGCAGCCCGGACAGACCAAACTATGGCTACACCTTC. Its translation: CASSPDRPNYGYTF. This chain joins TRBV5-5 and TRBJ1-2; D might be TRBD1 (6 bases). Trimming removed 4 bases from V and 2 bases from J, with 12 bases in between. Germline CDR1 and CDR2: SGHKS and YYEKEE (reference sequence). The CDR3 has 14 residues.

The chain links TRBV30 to TRBJ2-3; D is ambiguous. Trimming removed 7 bases from V and 2 bases from J, with 16 bases in between. The germline V gene encodes CDR1 GTSNPN and CDR2 SVGIG (reference sequence). The CDR3 sequence is 14 residues long. The CDR3 reads CASSGVPHTDTQYF. Written as DNA, the CDR3 is TGTGCCTCCAGTGGGGTTCCCCACACAGATACGCAGTATTTT.

The chain joins TRBV6-6 to TRBJ1-1; maybe TRBD1 (5 bases). V was cut by 6 bases and J by 0 bases, with 8 bases left in between. The CDR3 is 13 residues long. In germline, CDR1 is MNHNY, CDR2 SVGAGI (reference sequence). For the CDR3, the DNA is TGTGCCAGCAGCTCGACAGTGAACACTGAAGCTTTCTTT. Translated, it gives CASSSTVNTEAFF.

The chain links TRBV18 to TRBJ1-4; D is ambiguous. This CDR3 has 13 amino acids. Germline CDR1 and CDR2: KGHSH and LQKENI. Trimming took 2 bases from V and 12 from J, leaving 13 bases between them. The CDR3 protein is CASSPISAAELFF. The CDR3 DNA sequence: TGTGCCAGCTCACCAATTTCGGCAGCCGAACTGTTTTTT.

The rearrangement joins TRBV5-6 to TRBJ1-4, with D possibly matching TRBD1 (5 bases). V was cut by 5 bases and J by 7 bases, with 21 bases left in between. The CDR3 spans 16 residues. Germline lookup yields CDR1 SGHDT and CDR2 YYEEEE. CDR3 sequence (DNA): TGTGCCAGCAGTTTCAGGGCCCCCCGCAAATCTGAAAAACTGTTTTTT. It is translated as CASSFRAPRKSEKLFF.